This T cell receptor beta chain came from a study of T cells after yellow fever vaccination. Study summary: Fractions with few cells were prepared using SMART-Seq v4 Ultra Low Input.

A note on this clonotype: Its target is not known.

One entry per CDR3 protein, called by TCRdb with MiXCR from the 5' RACE reads. The data contain about 220,000 distinct CDR3 sequences, 3% to 4% of them seen just once; the ten biggest clones take up about 3%. Points from the study as a whole: Any FACS-sorted repertoire could hold abundant clonotypes that contaminate it from the bulk population.

The CDR3 covers 15 residues. The germline V gene encodes CDR1 LNHNV and CDR2 YYDKDF (reference sequence). Trimming pared 0 bases from V and 4 bases from J, leaving 11 bases between. This clonotype originated in a man in his late teens or twenties who received the YFV17D yellow fever vaccine. This chain joins TRBV15 and TRBJ2-3, with D tentatively TRBD2 (6 bases). The material was CD4+ T cells sorted from PBMCs, obtained 10 days after the yellow fever booster vaccination. The CDR3 loop reads CATSRDMGGADTQYF. The CDR3 DNA reads as TGTGCCACCAGCAGAGATATGGGGGGAGCAGATACGCAGTATTTT.